This entry describes one T cell receptor (beta chain). The data are from a study of cytomegalovirus exposure and HLA in healthy donors. PCR involved 60 Vbeta and 13 Jbeta primers. Some clones are missing from TCRdb's copy, which holds only in-frame ones; the method was immunoSEQ multiplex PCR. The sample contains roughly 190,000 clones, around 62% of which appear only once. The V gene lost 1 base and the J gene lost 3 bases, with 11 bases spanning the gap. This CDR3 is built from 14 residues. Germline V lookup: CDR1 SGHNT, CDR2 YYREEE (reference sequence). The chain recombines TRBV5-4 with TRBJ2-7; TRBD1 might be the D (6 bases). The source of this sequence is a man aged 40-50 years in good health and CMV-seronegative. The sample comprised PBMCs. Here the CDR3 reads CASSLRQGIYEQYF. The CDR3 DNA is TGTGCCAGCAGCTTGAGGCAGGGGATCTACGAGCAGTACTTC.